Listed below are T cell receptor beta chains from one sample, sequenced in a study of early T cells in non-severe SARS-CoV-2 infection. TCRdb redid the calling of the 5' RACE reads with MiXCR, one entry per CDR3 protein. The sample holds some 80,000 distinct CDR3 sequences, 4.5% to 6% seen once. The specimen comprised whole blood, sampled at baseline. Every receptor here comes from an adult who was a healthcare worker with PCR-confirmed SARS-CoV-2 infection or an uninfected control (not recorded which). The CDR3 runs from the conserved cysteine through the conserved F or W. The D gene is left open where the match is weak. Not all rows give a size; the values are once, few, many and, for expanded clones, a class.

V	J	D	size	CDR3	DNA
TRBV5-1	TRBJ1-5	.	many	CASSLDVDQPQHF	TGCGCCAGCAGCTTGGACGTGGATCAGCCCCAGCATTTT
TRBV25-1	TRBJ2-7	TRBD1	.	CASSEYPRDRAYEQYF	TGTGCCAGCAGTGAATATCCTCGGGACAGGGCCTACGAGCAGTACTTC
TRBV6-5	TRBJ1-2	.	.	CASSSDGYGYTF	TGTGCCAGCAGTTCGGACGGGTATGGCTACACCTTC
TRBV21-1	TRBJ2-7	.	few	CASSKIPNFRDRVSYEQYF	TGTGCCAGCAGCAAAATCCCGAACTTTAGGGACAGGGTCTCCTACGAGCAGTACTTC
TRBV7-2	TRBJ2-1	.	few	CASSFDYGEQFF	TGTGCCAGCAGCTTTGACTACGGTGAGCAGTTCTTC
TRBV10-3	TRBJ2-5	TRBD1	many	CAISEDRGTETQYF	TGTGCCATCAGTGAAGACAGGGGGACGGAGACCCAGTACTTC
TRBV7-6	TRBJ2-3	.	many	CASSLGGAADTQYF	TGTGCCAGCAGCTTGGGGGGCGCCGCAGATACGCAGTATTTT
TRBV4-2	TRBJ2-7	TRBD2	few	CASSQLLGTSAYEQYF	TGTGCCAGCAGCCAACTTTTGGGGACTAGCGCCTACGAGCAGTACTTC
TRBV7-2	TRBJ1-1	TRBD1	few	CASSYRSRWPTGRYMNTEAFF	TGTGCCAGCAGCTACCGTAGCCGATGGCCGACAGGGAGATACATGAACACTGAAGCTTTCTTT
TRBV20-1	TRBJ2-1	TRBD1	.	CSARTGKGNEQFF	TGCAGTGCGCGGACAGGGAAAGGCAATGAGCAGTTCTTC
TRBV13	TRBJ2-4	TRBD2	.	CASSGTRSHIQYF	TGTGCCAGCAGCGGGACTAGAAGCCACATTCAGTACTTC
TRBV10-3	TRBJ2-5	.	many	CAISEAMTGTKETQYF	TGTGCCATCAGTGAGGCAATGACGGGGACAAAAGAGACCCAGTACTTC
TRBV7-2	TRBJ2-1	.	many	CASSLGAAPYNEQFF	TGTGCCAGCAGCTTAGGAGCGGCCCCCTACAATGAGCAGTTCTTC
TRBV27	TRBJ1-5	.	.	CASSFKWGAGNQPQHF	TGTGCCAGCAGTTTTAAGTGGGGGGCTGGGAATCAGCCCCAGCATTTT
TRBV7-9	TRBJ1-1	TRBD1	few	CASSSGGSTEAFF	TGTGCCAGCAGCTCAGGGGGGAGCACTGAAGCTTTCTTT
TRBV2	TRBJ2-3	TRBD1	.	CASVNPDRGRGTDTQYF	TGTGCCAGCGTGAACCCGGACAGGGGGCGAGGGACAGATACGCAGTATTTT
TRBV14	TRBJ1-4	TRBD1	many	CASSPRQGTNEKLFF	TGTGCCAGCAGCCCCAGACAGGGCACTAATGAAAAACTGTTTTTT
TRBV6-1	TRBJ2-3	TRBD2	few	CASSEPGGREGRFTDTQYF	TGTGCCAGCAGTGAACCCGGAGGGCGGGAGGGCCGGTTCACAGATACGCAGTATTTT
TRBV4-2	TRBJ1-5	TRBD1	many	CASSPALQGGSNQPQHF	TGTGCCAGCAGCCCTGCCCTACAGGGGGGGAGCAATCAGCCCCAGCATTTT
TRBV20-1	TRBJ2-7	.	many	CSAREWGGTDEQYF	TGCAGTGCTAGAGAGTGGGGAGGGACAGACGAGCAGTACTTC
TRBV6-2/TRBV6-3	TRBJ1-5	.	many	CASSYSAYSNQPQHF	TGTGCCAGCAGTTACAGTGCATATAGCAATCAGCCCCAGCATTTT
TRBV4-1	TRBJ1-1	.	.	CASSQGAGMNTEAFF	TGCGCCAGCAGCCAAGGAGCAGGAATGAACACTGAAGCTTTCTTT
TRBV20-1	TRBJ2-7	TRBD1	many	CSALKTGTGEDEQYF	TGCAGTGCTCTAAAGACCGGGACAGGAGAGGACGAGCAGTACTTC
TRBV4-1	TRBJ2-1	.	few	CASSQGKFKFF	TGCGCCAGCAGCCAAGGAAAGTTTAAGTTCTTC
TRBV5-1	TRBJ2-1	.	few	CASAIGGNEQFF	TGCGCCAGCGCGATAGGGGGCAATGAGCAGTTCTTC
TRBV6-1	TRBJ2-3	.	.	CASSFTSKDTQYF	TGTGCCAGCAGTTTCACTAGCAAAGATACGCAGTATTTT
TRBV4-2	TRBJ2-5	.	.	CASSQAAVIETQYF	TGTGCCAGCAGCCAAGCCGCGGTCATCGAGACCCAGTACTTC
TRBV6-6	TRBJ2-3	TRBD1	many	CASSYSGQGADTQYF	TGTGCCAGCAGTTACTCGGGACAGGGTGCAGATACGCAGTATTTT
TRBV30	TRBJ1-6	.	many	CAWSAYRNSPLHF	TGTGCCTGGAGTGCATACCGTAATTCACCCCTCCACTTT